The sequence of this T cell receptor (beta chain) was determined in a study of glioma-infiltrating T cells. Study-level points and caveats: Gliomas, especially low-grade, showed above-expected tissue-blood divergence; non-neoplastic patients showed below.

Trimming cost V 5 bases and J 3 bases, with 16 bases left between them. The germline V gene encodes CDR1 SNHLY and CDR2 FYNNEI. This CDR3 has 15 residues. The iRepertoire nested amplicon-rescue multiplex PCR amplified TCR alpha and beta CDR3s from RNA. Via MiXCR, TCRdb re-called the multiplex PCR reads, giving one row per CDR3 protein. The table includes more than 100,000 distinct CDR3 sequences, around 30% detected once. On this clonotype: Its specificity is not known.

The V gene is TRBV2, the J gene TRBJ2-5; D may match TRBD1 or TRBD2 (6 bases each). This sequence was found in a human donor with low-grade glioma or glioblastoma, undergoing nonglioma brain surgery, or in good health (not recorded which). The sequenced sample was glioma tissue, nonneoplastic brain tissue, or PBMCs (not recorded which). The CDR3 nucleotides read TGTGCCAGCAGTTCTCCCACGGGGGCGAAAGAGACCCAGTACTTC. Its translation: CASSSPTGAKETQYF.